The present T cell receptor (beta chain) was sequenced within a study of beta chain features in type 1 diabetes. Findings of the study overall: A possible short-template PCR bias applies equally to patients and controls. A definitive answer on HLA type influencing TCRB rearrangement was not reached here. When Type 1 diabetes patients were examined, their TCRB CDR3s proved moderately but significantly shorter in all four CD4+ subsets.

Every isolated RNA sample was fully reverse transcribed, so sequencing captured expressed TCRB transcripts. Assay used: immunoSEQ multiplex PCR; TCRdb lists only in-frame clones, some missing. In the table there are a few hundred thousand clones, approximately 14% of which are singletons. This clone has just a few counts. What it recognizes is unknown. The CDR3 runs to 11 residues. CDR1 and CDR2 from the germline V gene are GTSNPN and SVGIG (reference sequence). Between the trimmed V and J ends, which lost 1 base and 12 bases, there was a span of 12 bases. The chain recombines TRBV30 with TRBJ1-2; D may be TRBD1 (6 bases). The sequenced sample was naive CD4+ T cells from blood. The receptor was derived from a man aged 30 to 45 with type 1 diabetes. CDR3 protein: CAWSADRSNTF. The CDR3 DNA reads TGTGCCTGGAGTGCGGACAGAAGTAACACCTTC.